These 10 T cell receptor beta chains were all obtained from the same sample, sequenced in a study of T cell repertoires in cytomegalovirus infection. TCRdb processed the reads anew with MiXCR; each CDR3 protein has one entry. The sample lists around 710,000 distinct CDR3 sequences, around 29% seen once, with roughly 13% in the top ten. Antigen specificity for these receptors is unknown. Sample: cultured CD8+ T cells from PBMCs, taken from culture after CMV antigen stimulation. Every receptor here comes from a human donor in good health (CMV status not recorded). Some clones in this sample may be carry-over from other donors' samples.

The chain employs TRBV6-5 and TRBJ2-7; D possibly corresponds to TRBD2 (7 bases). CDR1 is MNHEY, CDR2 SVGAGI, per germline. This CDR3 has 14 amino acids. The V gene lost 4 bases and the J gene lost 0 bases, with 10 bases spanning the gap. CDR3 DNA sequence: TGTGCCAGCAGTTGGGGGGGGGCCTCCTACGAGCAGTACTTC. Translating gives CASSWGGASYEQYF.

J is TRBJ2-3 and V is TRBV6-5, with TRBD2 identical over 7 bases. After removal of 6 bases from V and 0 bases from J, the junction contained 9 bases not matched to a gene. This CDR3 contains 16 residues. Germline values: CDR1 MNHEY, CDR2 SVGAGI. The CDR3 sequence: CASSRRTRGSTDTQYF. The CDR3 region has the DNA TGTGCCAGCAGCAGGCGGACTAGAGGGAGCACAGATACGCAGTATTTT.

The table lists this clonotype with many counts. V is TRBV7-6 and J is TRBJ2-2; D is undetermined. The germline V and J ends were trimmed by 0 bases and 1 base, with 6 bases remaining between them. The CDR3 totals 15 residues. From germline, CDR1 is SGHVS and CDR2 FNYEAQ. CDR3 DNA sequence: TGTGCCAGCAGCTTAGCCCTACAGAACACCGGGGAGCTGTTTTTT. It encodes CASSLALQNTGELFF.

The chain couples TRBV5-6 to TRBJ2-5; weak D call: TRBD2 (6 bases). Trimming cost V 3 bases and J 5 bases, with 14 bases left between them. Germline V lookup: CDR1 SGHDT, CDR2 YYEEEE. The CDR3 contains 14 residues. CDR3 nucleotide sequence: TGTGCCAGCAGCTCCCGGGACTGGGTGGAGACCCAGTACTTC. It yields the protein CASSSRDWVETQYF.

This clonotype was observed a handful of times. V gene TRBV20-1 combines with J gene TRBJ2-3; D is unclear. This CDR3 has 15 amino acids. CDR1 DFQATT and CDR2 SNEGSKA come from the germline V gene (reference sequence). Trimming left V 0 bases short and J 3 bases short, with 13 bases between. CDR3 protein: CSARDDRLGTDTQYF. CDR3 in DNA: TGCAGTGCTAGAGATGACCGCCTGGGAACAGATACGCAGTATTTT.

V and J are TRBV11-2 and TRBJ2-7; D is ambiguous. In germline, CDR1 is SGHAT, CDR2 FQNNGV. The length of the CDR3 is 16 residues. With 5 bases removed from V and 0 bases from J, the gap between germline ends came to 17 bases. CDR3 amino acids: CASSTSSRSSSYEQYF. The CDR3 nucleotides read TGTGCCAGCAGCACTTCCAGCCGATCTTCCTCCTACGAGCAGTACTTC.

The chain couples TRBV7-2 to TRBJ2-1, with D perhaps matching TRBD1 (6 bases). This CDR3 is 15 amino acids long. Per germline, CDR1 SGHTA and CDR2 FQGNSA. V lost 6 bases, J lost 6 bases, and 18 bases lay in between. This chain's CDR3 is CASSFRQDRRNEQFF. DNA of the CDR3: TGTGCCAGCAGTTTTAGACAGGACCGCCGCAATGAGCAGTTCTTC.

The J gene is TRBJ1-4, the V gene TRBV20-1; TRBD1 is a possible D gene (5 bases). V shed 5 bases and J shed 8 bases, with 15 bases lying between them. CDR3 size: 13 residues. Germline CDR1 DFQATT, CDR2 SNEGSKA (reference sequence). The CDR3 sequence is CSARGGDGEKLFF. The CDR3 DNA is TGCAGTGCTCGGGGGGGGGACGGAGAAAAACTGTTTTTT.

This clonotype was seen a few times. J is TRBJ2-1 and V is TRBV28; a possible D gene is TRBD1 (6 bases). Germline-derived CDR1 and CDR2 are MDHEN and SYDVKM. The CDR3 extends over 14 amino acids. Deletions cut 2 bases from V and 7 bases from J, with 12 bases between. The DNA for the CDR3 is TGTGCCAGCAGTTTAGGCAGGGGCTGGAATGAGCAGTTCTTC. Translation gives CASSLGRGWNEQFF. Based on the CDR3 plus reference TRBV28 and TRBJ2-1, the full variable domain is DVKVTQSSRYLVKRTGEKVFLECVQDMDHENMFWYRQDPGLGLRLIYFSYDVKMKEKGDIPEGYSVSREKKERFSLILESASTNQTSMYLCASSLGRGWNEQFFGPGTRLTVL.

The gene calls are TRBV19 and TRBJ1-1, with 9 bases lining up with TRBD1. The trim removed 6 bases at V and 3 bases at J, leaving 14 bases unmatched. CDR3 size: 17 residues. From germline, CDR1 is LNHDA and CDR2 SQIVND (reference sequence). The CDR3 sequence is CASSTPLLDRGYTEAFF. CDR3 coding DNA: TGTGCCAGTAGCACACCACTTTTGGACAGGGGATACACTGAAGCTTTCTTT.